These 9 T cell receptor beta chains share one sample of origin, sequenced in a study of blood T cells in healthy people across ages. Then a second PCR, running about 6 to 11 cycles, was carried out with a sample-barcoded 5' primer and a J-beta primer mix. TCRdb called the 5' RACE reads again in MiXCR, with one record for every CDR3 protein. Counted here are 1.5 million to 2 million distinct CDR3 sequences, about 35% occurring once; the ten biggest clones make up 11%. Sequencing was done on a sample of blood. These receptors were collected from a woman aged 25 to 45 in good health.

V is TRBV15 and J is TRBJ1-1, with 9 nucleotides matching TRBD1. From germline, CDR1 is LNHNV and CDR2 YYDKDF (reference sequence). The CDR3 has 15 amino acids. J lost 5 bases, V lost 2 bases, and 6 bases had no gene match. The chain's CDR3 is CATSRPGQGRTEAFF. The DNA of the CDR3 is TGTGCCACCAGCAGACCCGGACAGGGGAGGACTGAAGCTTTCTTT. The full variable domain, completed using reference TRBV15 and TRBJ1-1, is DAMVIQNPRYQVTQFGKPVTLSCSQTLNHNVMYWYQQKSSQAPKLLFHYYDKDFNNEADTPDNFQSRRPNTSFCFLDIRSPGLGDTAMYLCATSRPGQGRTEAFFGQGTRLTVV.

J is TRBJ2-7 and V is TRBV20-1; perhaps TRBD2 as D (5 bases). The CDR3 totals 13 residues. The germline V gene has CDR1 DFQATT and CDR2 SNEGSKA (reference sequence). V was shortened by 5 bases and J by 3 bases, with 14 bases between the two germline ends. The CDR3 loop reads CSAPPPGNYEQYF. The CDR3 region has the DNA TGCAGTGCTCCCCCCCCCGGGAACTACGAGCAGTACTTC.

The V call is TRBV7-2, the J call TRBJ2-2, with no clear D. The V and J ends lost 11 bases and 0 bases respectively, with 10 bases between them. The CDR3 sequence is 13 residues long. Germline V gives CDR1 SGHTA, CDR2 FQGNSA. CDR3: CALRPANTGELFF. The CDR3 region has the DNA TGTGCCTTGCGACCAGCGAACACCGGGGAGCTGTTTTTT. Complete variable domain (other parts from reference TRBV7-2 and TRBJ2-2): GAGVSQSPSNKVTEKGKDVELRCDPISGHTALYWYRQSLGQGLEFLIYFQGNSAPDKSGLPSDRFSAERTGGSVSTLTIQRTQQEDSAVYLCALRPANTGELFFGEGSRLTVL.

This clonotype was observed a few times. CDR3 DNA: TGTGCCAGCAGCTTAGCGGGGGATGATTATGGCTACACCTTC. Protein product: CASSLAGDDYGYTF. The chain has TRBV13 and TRBJ1-2, with D possibly matching TRBD1 (5 bases). Trimming removed 1 base at V and 5 bases at J, with 11 bases between. CDR3 size: 14 residues. In germline, CDR1 is PRHDT, CDR2 FYEKMQ (reference sequence).

This clonotype was seen repeatedly, ten times or more. This chain connects TRBV5-1 to TRBJ2-3; 15 bases are a match to TRBD2. The CDR3 has 16 residues. Unmatched junction bases numbered 3, after V lost 5 bases and J lost 2 bases. From germline, CDR1 is SGHRS and CDR2 YFSETQ. CDR3 sequence (DNA): TGCGCCAGCAGACGGACTAGCGGGGGGGCCACAGATACGCAGTATTTT. This sequence encodes CASRRTSGGATDTQYF.

Concerning this clonotype itself: This sequence may be a read error, since a much larger clone differs from it by one base. This chain links TRBV20-1 with TRBJ2-3; D is undetermined. Germline lookup yields CDR1 DFQATT and CDR2 SNEGSKA (reference sequence). The CDR3 extends over 14 amino acids. DNA for the CDR3: TGCAATGCCGACGGTCGATCTAGCACAGATACGCAGTATTTT. It is translated as CNADGRSSTDTQYF.

This clonotype was counted only a few times. The CDR3 region has the DNA TGTGCCAGCAGGTTGGGGGGCACCAGCTCCTACAATGAGCAGTTCTTC. Amino acids: CASRLGGTSSYNEQFF. The chain recombines TRBV11-1 with TRBJ2-1; D is perhaps TRBD1 or TRBD2 (6 bases each). The CDR3 runs to 16 residues. V was clipped by 6 bases and J by 0 bases, with 15 bases between them. Germline V gene data show CDR1 as SGHAT and CDR2 as FQDESV (reference sequence).

This clonotype occurred a few times. The chain combines TRBV29-1 with TRBJ2-3, with D tentatively TRBD2 (6 bases). V lost 4 bases and J 1 base, leaving 42 bases between the germline ends. This CDR3 has 24 residues. From germline, CDR1 is SQVTM and CDR2 ANQGSEA. The CDR3 reads CSVGYFFSSIRSSETPSGTDTQYF. DNA for the CDR3: TGCAGCGTTGGTTACTTTTTCTCCTCAATACGATCTAGCGAGACGCCCTCGGGCACAGATACGCAGTATTTT.

This clonotype has ten or more counts. The chain uses TRBV7-7 and TRBJ2-5, with D possibly being TRBD1 or TRBD2 (5 bases each). Germline V gene sequence: CDR1 SSHAT, CDR2 FNYEAQ (reference sequence). CDR3 length equals 10 residues. Trimming pared 10 bases from V and 4 bases from J, leaving 7 bases between. The CDR3 DNA reads as TGTGCCACCGGGGCAGAGACCCAGTACTTC. Translation gives CATGAETQYF.